One sample yielded the 27 T cell receptor beta chains listed below, sequenced in a study of blood T cell repertoires in COVID-19. TCRdb keeps only in-frame clones here, not all; method: immunoSEQ multiplex PCR. Counted here are under 450,000 clones, roughly 90% occurring once; the ten biggest clones make up roughly 3%. Sequencing was performed on PBMCs or T cells enriched from blood (not recorded which). The origin of the receptors is a woman in her twenties or thirties who had recovered from COVID-19.

V is TRBV6-1 and J is TRBJ1-1; a weak D match, TRBD1 (5 bases). V lost 2 bases and J 9 bases, leaving 19 bases between the germline ends. CDR1 MNHNS and CDR2 SASEGT come from the germline V gene. The CDR3 has 15 residues. The CDR3 bases are TGTGCCAGCAGTGAAATTCTCCGTGGGGGACTTAAAGCTTTCTTT. This codes for CASSEILRGGLKAFF.

The chain has TRBV9 and TRBJ2-6; D is unclear. V was pared by 4 bases and J by 1 base, with 6 bases between. CDR1 SGDLS and CDR2 YYNGEE come from the germline V gene. CDR3 length: 14 amino acids. This chain's CDR3 is CASSFQSGANVLTF. CDR3 bases: TGTGCCAGCAGCTTTCAATCTGGGGCCAACGTCCTGACTTTC.

This rearrangement joins TRBV7-3 to TRBJ2-1; possible D gene TRBD2, 7 bases. CDR3 length: 19 residues. Germline lookup yields CDR1 SGHTA and CDR2 FQGTGA. V was pared by 2 bases and J by 0 bases, with 20 bases between. The chain's CDR3 is CASSLLPPSGQSSYNEQFF. CDR3 in DNA: TGTGCCAGCAGCTTATTACCCCCTAGCGGACAGAGCTCCTACAATGAGCAGTTCTTC. The whole variable domain, remainder taken from reference TRBV7-3 and TRBJ2-1, is GAGVSQTPSNKVTEKGKYVELRCDPISGHTALYWYRQSLGQGPEFLIYFQGTGAADDSGLPNDRFFAVRPEGSVSTLKIQRTERGDSAVYLCASSLLPPSGQSSYNEQFFGPGTRLTVL.

This rearrangement joins TRBV4-1 to TRBJ1-1, with TRBD1 as a possible D gene (6 bases). The germline V and J ends were trimmed by 0 bases and 5 bases, with 19 bases remaining between them. This CDR3 has 17 residues. Germline CDR1 reads MGHRA; CDR2 reads YSYEKL. DNA of the CDR3: TGCGCCAGCAGCCAAGATACGAGTAGTACAGGGTGGACTGAAGCTTTCTTT. Encoded protein: CASSQDTSSTGWTEAFF.

The gene calls are TRBV19 and TRBJ1-1, with a weak D call TRBD1 (5 bases). This CDR3 has 17 amino acids. The V end lost 1 base, the J end lost 0 bases, and 15 bases lay between the germline ends. The germline V gene has CDR1 LNHDA and CDR2 SQIVND (reference sequence). This CDR3 is CASSIAPGGGLNTEAFF. As DNA, the CDR3 is TGTGCCAGTAGTATAGCCCCGGGGGGGGGATTGAACACTGAAGCTTTCTTT.

V and J are TRBV5-8 and TRBJ1-1; TRBD1 matches at 12 bases. The CDR3 consists of 16 residues. V lost 3 bases and J lost 3; bases outside the gene matches: 6. The germline gives CDR1 SGHTS, CDR2 YDEGEE. The CDR3 sequence: CASSSWDRGLYTEAFF. The CDR3 DNA sequence: TGTGCCAGCAGCTCGTGGGACAGGGGGCTATACACTGAAGCTTTCTTT.

The CDR3 sequence is CASSLPGRGQETQYF. In DNA, the CDR3 is TGTGCCAGCAGTCTCCCGGGACGGGGGCAAGAGACCCAGTACTTC. This chain links TRBV28 with TRBJ2-5; TRBD2 is a possible D gene (6 bases). Between the trimmed V and J ends, which lost 5 bases and 2 bases, there was a span of 15 bases. This CDR3 contains 15 residues. Germline CDR1 is MDHEN and CDR2 is SYDVKM. Drawing the rest from reference TRBV28 and TRBJ2-5, the complete variable domain is DVKVTQSSRYLVKRTGEKVFLECVQDMDHENMFWYRQDPGLGLRLIYFSYDVKMKEKGDIPEGYSVSREKKERFSLILESASTNQTSMYLCASSLPGRGQETQYFGPGTRLLVL.

V is TRBV5-4 and J is TRBJ2-3, with 9 bases fitting TRBD1. Germline V gene lookup returns CDR1 SGHNT and CDR2 YYREEE (reference sequence). Losses at the gene ends were 7 bases for V and 1 base for J; bases not matched to a gene: 7. The CDR3 sequence is 15 residues long. The CDR3 bases are TGTGCCAGCTATCATAGACAGGGGGGCACAGATACGCAGTATTTT. Translated: CASYHRQGGTDTQYF. Full variable domain (remainder filled in from reference TRBV5-4 and TRBJ2-3): ETGVTQSPTHLIKTRGQQVTLRCSSQSGHNTVSWYQQALGQGPQFIFQYYREEENGRGNFPPRFSGLQFPNYSSELNVNALELDDSALYLCASYHRQGGTDTQYFGPGTRLTVL.

The chain has TRBV27 and TRBJ2-2, with D perhaps matching TRBD1 (8 bases). CDR1 MNHEY and CDR2 SMNVEV come from the germline V gene (reference sequence). This CDR3 is 16 amino acids long. Trimming took 4 bases from V and 3 from J, leaving 15 bases between them. This CDR3 is CASSSRTGRDTGELFF. CDR3 sequence (DNA): TGTGCCAGCAGTTCACGGACAGGGAGGGACACCGGGGAGCTGTTTTTT.

This sequence joins TRBV12-1 and TRBJ2-1; TRBD2, the table's D call, lacks a check against the DNA. TRBV12-1 is a known pseudogene. This CDR3 comprises 17 residues. The CDR3 DNA reads TGTGCCAGCAGCTTTGGGCCCAGCGGGAGCTTGAACAATGAGCAGTTCTTC. Translating it yields CASSFGPSGSLNNEQFF.

The chain is built from TRBV11-2 and TRBJ1-4; tentative D call: TRBD1 (6 bases). CDR1 and CDR2 (germline): SGHAT, FQNNGV. V was cut by 5 bases and J by 7 bases, with 17 bases left in between. The CDR3 extends over 15 amino acids. The CDR3 protein is CASSHSGALGEKLFF. The CDR3 bases are TGTGCCAGCAGCCATTCAGGGGCGCTGGGTGAAAAACTGTTTTTT.

This chain links TRBV28 with TRBJ1-2; possibly TRBD1 for D (5 bases). CDR3 length: 14 amino acids. The germline CDR1 and CDR2 sequences are MDHEN and SYDVKM. The V end lost 2 bases, the J end lost 6 bases, and 13 bases lay between the germline ends. The chain's CDR3 is CASSLAGVLDGYTF. For the CDR3, the DNA is TGTGCCAGCAGTTTAGCGGGGGTTTTGGATGGCTACACCTTC.

The chain employs TRBV3-1 (or the pseudogene TRBV3-2) and TRBJ2-7, with TRBD2 matching 13 bases. CDR3 length: 15 amino acids. Trimming at V came to 6 bases and at J to 4 bases, leaving 6 bases not matched to a gene. Germline CDR1 and CDR2: LGHDT and YNNKEL (reference sequence). CDR3 amino acids: CASSRWTSGGYEQYF. The CDR3, as DNA: TGTGCCAGCAGTCGTTGGACTAGCGGGGGATACGAGCAGTACTTC.

The chain recombines TRBV9 with TRBJ1-6; 9 positions match TRBD1. The CDR3 extends over 14 amino acids. V shed 3 bases, J shed 10 bases, and the junction held 5 bases outside the gene matches. Germline values: CDR1 SGDLS, CDR2 YYNGEE. The CDR3 DNA reads as TGTGCCAGCAGCGGACAGGGGGTGGGGTCACCCCTCCACTTT. Its protein is CASSGQGVGSPLHF.

V gene TRBV2 combines with J gene TRBJ1-2; D gene unclear. This CDR3 spans 14 amino acids. Trimming pared 3 bases from V and 3 bases from J, leaving 11 bases between. Germline CDR1 SNHLY, CDR2 FYNNEI. CDR3 sequence reads: CASSEHRVYYGYTF. CDR3 bases: TGTGCCAGCAGTGAGCACCGGGTCTACTATGGCTACACCTTC.

The chain links TRBV10-3 to TRBJ1-1; 11 bases fit TRBD1. The germline V gene has CDR1 ENHRY and CDR2 SYGVKD. CDR3 length equals 13 residues. The J segment lost 7 bases and the V segment lost 6 bases, leaving 4 bases of the junction unmatched. For the CDR3, the DNA is TGTGCCATCAGGGGACAGGGGGGAGGTGAAGCTTTCTTT. Its protein is CAIRGQGGGEAFF.

The chain links TRBV24-1 to TRBJ1-5, with D possibly matching TRBD1 (5 bases). In germline, CDR1 is KGHDR, CDR2 SFDVKD. Trimming shortened V by 7 bases and J by 11 bases, and 17 bases separated the two germline ends. This CDR3 contains 13 residues. This CDR3 is CATSSSGLGTQHF. The CDR3 region has the DNA TGTGCCACCAGCAGCTCAGGGTTAGGGACCCAGCATTTT.

J is TRBJ1-6 and V is TRBV2; 7 nucleotides align to TRBD1. CDR1 is SNHLY, CDR2 FYNNEI, per germline. This CDR3 has 15 residues. Trimming at V came to 6 bases and at J to 4 bases, leaving 6 bases not matched to a gene. The CDR3 sequence: CASSVGQSYNSPLHF. The CDR3 DNA reads TGTGCCAGCAGCGTGGGACAGAGTTATAATTCACCCCTCCACTTT.

V is TRBV24-1 and J is TRBJ2-2; TRBD1 might be the D (6 bases). Germline V lookup: CDR1 KGHDR, CDR2 SFDVKD. The V end was cut by 5 bases, the J end by 3 bases, with 9 bases between. This CDR3 spans 14 amino acids. The CDR3 coding sequence is TGTGCCACCAGTGGGGACACCGACACCGGGGAGCTGTTTTTT. It yields the protein CATSGDTDTGELFF.

The chain is built from TRBV14 and TRBJ2-1; 8 bases are shared with TRBD1. The germline CDR1 and CDR2 sequences are SGHDN and FVKESK. This CDR3 spans 20 amino acids. Germline trimming cut 1 base from V and 0 bases from J; bases unmatched to any gene: 14. This chain's CDR3 is CASSQVGPGGAFSSYNEQFF. The CDR3 coding sequence is TGTGCCAGCAGCCAAGTCGGTCCAGGGGGCGCGTTTAGCTCCTACAATGAGCAGTTCTTC.

This clone was observed once. This chain links TRBV5-6 with TRBJ2-7; D may be TRBD2 (6 bases). CDR1 and CDR2 from the germline V gene are SGHDT and YYEEEE. Trimming took 6 bases from V and 1 from J, leaving 11 bases between them. This CDR3 is 13 amino acids long. The CDR3 sequence is CASNVAASYEQYF. Written as DNA, the CDR3 is TGTGCCAGCAACGTAGCGGCATCCTACGAGCAGTACTTC. Looking up the rest from reference TRBV5-6 and TRBJ2-7 gives the full variable domain: DAGVTQSPTHLIKTRGQQVTLRCSPKSGHDTVSWYQQALGQGPQFIFQYYEEEERQRGNFPDRFSGHQFPNYSSELNVNALLLGDSALYLCASNVAASYEQYFGPGTRLTVT.

The chain joins TRBV19 to TRBJ2-1, with 8 positions matching TRBD2. Germline V gene lookup returns CDR1 LNHDA and CDR2 SQIVND (reference sequence). J gave up 4 bases and V 7 bases, and 6 bases lay outside the gene matches. The CDR3 totals 14 residues. CDR3 sequence (DNA): TGTGCCAGTAAGAGAACTAGCGGTTACAATGAGCAGTTCTTC. This translates into CASKRTSGYNEQFF. Based on the CDR3 plus reference TRBV19 and TRBJ2-1, the full variable domain is DGGITQSPKYLFRKEGQNVTLSCEQNLNHDAMYWYRQDPGQGLRLIYYSQIVNDFQKGDIAEGYSVSREKKESFPLTVTSAQKNPTAFYLCASKRTSGYNEQFFGPGTRLTVL.

This chain connects TRBV4-2 to TRBJ2-3; weak D call: TRBD1 (5 bases). There are 16 residues in the CDR3. The germline V and J ends were trimmed by 0 bases and 0 bases, with 10 bases remaining between them. CDR1 is LGHNA and CDR2 is YNFKEQ in the germline V gene. CDR3 bases: TGTGCCAGCAGCCAAGACCGACAGTTAAGCACAGATACGCAGTATTTT. This encodes CASSQDRQLSTDTQYF.

The genes are TRBV29-1 and TRBJ2-1; 11 nucleotides agree with TRBD2. J lost 8 bases, V lost 8 bases, and 5 bases had no gene match. CDR1 and CDR2 from the germline V gene are SQVTM and ANQGSEA. The CDR3 runs 12 residues. CDR3 sequence reads: CSTLAGGHEQFF. The DNA of the CDR3 is TGCAGCACCCTAGCGGGAGGTCATGAGCAGTTCTTC.

CDR3 loop: CASSLGTSSYYNEQFF. The CDR3 DNA reads as TGCGCCAGCAGCTTGGGGACTAGTTCTTACTACAATGAGCAGTTCTTC. The chain recombines TRBV5-1 with TRBJ2-1; TRBD2 matches at 7 bases. The germline V gene encodes CDR1 SGHRS and CDR2 YFSETQ. There are 16 residues in the CDR3. V lost 0 bases to trimming and J lost 3 bases; unmatched junction nucleotides: 6.

This chain links TRBV3-1 (or the pseudogene TRBV3-2) with TRBJ2-1; 8 positions match TRBD2. With 5 bases clipped from V and 0 bases from J, the junction kept 15 bases outside the gene matches. CDR3 length equals 19 residues. Germline-derived CDR1 and CDR2 are LGHDT and YNNKEL (reference sequence). The CDR3 loop is CASSTRGGGLRPSYNEQFF. CDR3 nucleotide sequence: TGTGCCAGCAGCACCCGGGGGGGTGGACTAAGGCCCTCCTACAATGAGCAGTTCTTC.

Comment on this clone: At one end, the junction sequence differs from germline, possibly due to a read error. The chain has TRBV7-7 and TRBJ2-2, with TRBD2 matching 9 bases. The CDR3 extends over 16 amino acids. Germline V lookup: CDR1 SSHAT, CDR2 FNYEAQ (reference sequence). DNA of the CDR3: TGTGCTAGCAGCCAAAGCGGGGGGACGAACACCGGGGAGCTGTTTTTT. It specifies CASSQSGGTNTGELFF.